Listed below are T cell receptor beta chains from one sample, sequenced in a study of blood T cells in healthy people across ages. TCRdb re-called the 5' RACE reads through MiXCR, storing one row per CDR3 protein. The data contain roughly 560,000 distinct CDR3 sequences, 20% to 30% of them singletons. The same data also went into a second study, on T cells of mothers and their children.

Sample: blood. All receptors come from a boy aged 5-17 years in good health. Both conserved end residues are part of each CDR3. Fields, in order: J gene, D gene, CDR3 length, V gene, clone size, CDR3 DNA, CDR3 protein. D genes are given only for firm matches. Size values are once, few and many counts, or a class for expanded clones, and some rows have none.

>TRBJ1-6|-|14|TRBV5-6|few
TGTGCCAGCAGCCTACAGGGAATCTATTCACCCCTCCACTTT
CASSLQGIYSPLHF
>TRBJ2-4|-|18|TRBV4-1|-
TGCGCCAGCAGCCAAGATGGTTCGGGGGCACTAGCCAAAAACATTCAGTACTTC
CASSQDGSGALAKNIQYF
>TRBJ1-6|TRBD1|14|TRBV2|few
TGTGCCAGCAGTGTAATAGACAGGGCCAAAGCCCTCCACTTT
CASSVIDRAKALHF
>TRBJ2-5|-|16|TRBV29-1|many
TGCAGCGTTGAAGGGTTCGCAGGGGGGCCTCGGGAGACCCAGTACTTC
CSVEGFAGGPRETQYF
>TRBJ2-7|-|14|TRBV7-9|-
TGTGCCAGCAGCTCTCCGTCTAGCTCCTACGAGCAGTACTTC
CASSSPSSSYEQYF
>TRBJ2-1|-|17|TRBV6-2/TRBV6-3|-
TGTGCCAGCAGTTACTCGAAAGTTTTAGAACCCTACAATGAGCAGTTCTTC
CASSYSKVLEPYNEQFF
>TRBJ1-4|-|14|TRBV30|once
TGTGCCTGGAGTGTCAGAGTAACTAATGAAAAACTGTTTTTT
CAWSVRVTNEKLFF
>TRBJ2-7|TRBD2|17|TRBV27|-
TGTGCCAGCAGTTTAAGGGTCAGAGGCGGGAGGACCTACGAGCAGTACTTC
CASSLRVRGGRTYEQYF
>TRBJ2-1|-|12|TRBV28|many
TGTGCCAGCAGTTTAGACCCCAATGAGCAGTTCTTC
CASSLDPNEQFF
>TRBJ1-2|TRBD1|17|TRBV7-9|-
TGTGCCAGCAGCTACGCGGGGGACAGGGGCAGGATCTATGGCTACACCTTC
CASSYAGDRGRIYGYTF
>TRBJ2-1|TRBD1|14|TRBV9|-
TGTGCCAGCAGCGTATGGACAGGGTACAATGAGCAGTTCTTC
CASSVWTGYNEQFF
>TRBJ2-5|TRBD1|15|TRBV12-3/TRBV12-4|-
TGTGCCAGCACTTTTGGACAGGGGTGGCAAGAGACCCAGTACTTC
CASTFGQGWQETQYF
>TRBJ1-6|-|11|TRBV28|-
-
CASSSSAPLHF
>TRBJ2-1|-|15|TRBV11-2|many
TGTGCCAGCAGCCCTATGATTCGAGTAAACAATGAGCAGTTCTTC
CASSPMIRVNNEQFF
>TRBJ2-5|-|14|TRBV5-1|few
TGCGCCAGCAGCTTTGGCGGTAGCGAAGAGACCCAGTACTTC
CASSFGGSEETQYF
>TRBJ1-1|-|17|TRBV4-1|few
TGCGCCAGCAGCCAAGATTCCTCAGGGCCTATGAACACTGAAGCTTTCTTT
CASSQDSSGPMNTEAFF
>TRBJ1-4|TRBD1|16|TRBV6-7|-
TGTGCCAGCAGTGAACAACAGGGGTTGGGTAATGAAAAACTGTTTTTT
CASSEQQGLGNEKLFF